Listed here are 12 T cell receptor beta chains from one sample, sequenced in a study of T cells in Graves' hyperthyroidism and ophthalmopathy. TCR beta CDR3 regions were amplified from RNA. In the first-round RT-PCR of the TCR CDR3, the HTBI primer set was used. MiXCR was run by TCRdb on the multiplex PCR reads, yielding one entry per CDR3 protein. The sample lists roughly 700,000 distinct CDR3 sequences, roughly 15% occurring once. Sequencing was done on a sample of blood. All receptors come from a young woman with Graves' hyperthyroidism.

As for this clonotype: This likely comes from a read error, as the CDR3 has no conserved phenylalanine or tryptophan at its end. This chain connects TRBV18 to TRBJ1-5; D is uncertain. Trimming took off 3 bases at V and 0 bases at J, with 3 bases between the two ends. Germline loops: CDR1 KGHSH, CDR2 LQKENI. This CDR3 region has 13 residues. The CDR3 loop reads CASSPNSNQPQHL. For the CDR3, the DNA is TGTGCCAGCTCACCTAATAGCAATCAGCCCCAGCATTTA.

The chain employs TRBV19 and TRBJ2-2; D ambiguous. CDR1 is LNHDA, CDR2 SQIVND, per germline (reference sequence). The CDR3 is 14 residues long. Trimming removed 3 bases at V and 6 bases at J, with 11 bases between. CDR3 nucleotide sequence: TGTGCCAGTAGTATGCTAGTGTACCCCGGGGAGCTGTTTTTT. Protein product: CASSMLVYPGELFF.

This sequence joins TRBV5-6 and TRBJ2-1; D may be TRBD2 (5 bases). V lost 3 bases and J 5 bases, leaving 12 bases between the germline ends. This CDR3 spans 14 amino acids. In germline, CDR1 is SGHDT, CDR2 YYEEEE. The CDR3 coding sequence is TGTGCCAGCAGCTCCCGGGGTTTCCACAATGAGCAGTTCTTC. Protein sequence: CASSSRGFHNEQFF.

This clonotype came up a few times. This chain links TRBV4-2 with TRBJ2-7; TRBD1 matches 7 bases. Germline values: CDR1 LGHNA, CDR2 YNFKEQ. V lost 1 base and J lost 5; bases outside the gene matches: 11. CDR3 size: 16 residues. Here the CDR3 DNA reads TGTGCCAGCAGCCAAGGTTTTGACAGGGATCTGGACGAGCAGTACTTC. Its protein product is CASSQGFDRDLDEQYF.

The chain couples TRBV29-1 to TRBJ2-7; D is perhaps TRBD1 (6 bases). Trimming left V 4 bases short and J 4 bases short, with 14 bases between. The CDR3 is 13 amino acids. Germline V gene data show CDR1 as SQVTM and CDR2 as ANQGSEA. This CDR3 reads CSVGGTLQYEQYF. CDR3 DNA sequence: TGCAGCGTTGGAGGGACACTCCAGTACGAGCAGTACTTC.

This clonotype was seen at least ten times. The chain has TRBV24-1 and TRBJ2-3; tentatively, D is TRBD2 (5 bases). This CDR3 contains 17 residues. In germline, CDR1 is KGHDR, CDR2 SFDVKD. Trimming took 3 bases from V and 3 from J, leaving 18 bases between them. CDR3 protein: CATSDPGRGGFTDTQYF. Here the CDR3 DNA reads TGTGCCACCAGTGATCCCGGCAGAGGCGGGTTTACAGATACGCAGTATTTT.

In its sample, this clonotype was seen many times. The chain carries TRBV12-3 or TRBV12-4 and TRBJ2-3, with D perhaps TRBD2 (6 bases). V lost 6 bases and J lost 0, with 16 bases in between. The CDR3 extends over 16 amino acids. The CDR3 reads CASRRPLGTSTDTQYF. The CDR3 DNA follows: TGTGCCAGCAGACGCCCTCTGGGGACTAGCACAGATACGCAGTATTTT.

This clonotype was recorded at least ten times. The CDR3 region has the DNA TGTGCCGGCCGGGACAGGACTAATTCACCCCTCCACTTT. Residues: CAGRDRTNSPLHF. This chain joins TRBV2 and TRBJ1-6; 8 bases agree with TRBD1. The V gene end was trimmed by 11 bases and the J gene end by 6 bases; junction bases not matched to a gene: 6. This CDR3 is 13 amino acids long. Germline V gives CDR1 SNHLY, CDR2 FYNNEI.

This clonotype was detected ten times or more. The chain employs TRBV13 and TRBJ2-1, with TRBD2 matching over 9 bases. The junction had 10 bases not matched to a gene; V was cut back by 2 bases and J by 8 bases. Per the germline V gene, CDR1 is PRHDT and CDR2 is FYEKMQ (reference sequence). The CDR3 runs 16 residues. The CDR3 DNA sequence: TGTGCCAGCAGCTTAAAGGGCGGGCTAGCGGGGTATGAGCAGTTCTTC. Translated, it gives CASSLKGGLAGYEQFF.

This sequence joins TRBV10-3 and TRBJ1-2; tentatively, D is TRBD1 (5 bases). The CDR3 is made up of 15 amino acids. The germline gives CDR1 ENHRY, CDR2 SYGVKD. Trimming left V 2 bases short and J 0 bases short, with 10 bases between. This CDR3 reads CAISEPGSTNYGYTF. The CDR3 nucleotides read TGTGCCATCAGTGAGCCAGGGTCAACTAACTATGGCTACACCTTC.

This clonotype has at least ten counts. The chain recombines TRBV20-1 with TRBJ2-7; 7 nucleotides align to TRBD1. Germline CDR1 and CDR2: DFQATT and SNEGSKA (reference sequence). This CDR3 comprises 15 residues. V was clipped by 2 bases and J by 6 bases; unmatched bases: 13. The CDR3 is CSARIPGQRLGEQYF. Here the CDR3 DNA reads TGCAGTGCTAGAATACCGGGACAGCGATTGGGCGAGCAGTACTTC.

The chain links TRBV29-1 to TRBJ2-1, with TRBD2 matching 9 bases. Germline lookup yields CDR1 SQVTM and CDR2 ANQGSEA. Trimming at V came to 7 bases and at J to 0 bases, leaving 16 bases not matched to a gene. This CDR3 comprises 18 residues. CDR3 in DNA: TGCAGCGCTCGGAACGGGACTAGCCTTTCGAGCTCCTACAATGAGCAGTTCTTC. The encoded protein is CSARNGTSLSSSYNEQFF.